These 28 T cell receptor beta chains came from one sample sequenced in a study of T cell changes during pregnancy in multiple sclerosis. Profiling relied on immunoSEQ multiplex PCR, and the TCRdb table lists in-frame clones only, not all of them. Here the sample spans 40,000 or so clones, about nine tenths being singletons. The sequenced sample was CD8+ T cells from peripheral blood mononuclear cells, obtained in the second trimester of pregnancy. The source is a female donor with multiple sclerosis, enrolled in a pregnancy study.

V gene TRBV4-1 combines with J gene TRBJ2-2, with D possibly matching TRBD1 (6 bases). Germline values: CDR1 MGHRA, CDR2 YSYEKL. This CDR3 has 15 residues. Trimming cost V 4 bases and J 3 bases, with 12 bases left between them. The CDR3 loop is CASSPRDTYTGELFF. CDR3 nucleotides: TGCGCCAGCAGCCCTCGGGACACTTACACCGGGGAGCTGTTTTTT.

This chain uses TRBV9 with TRBJ2-2, with 9 bases matching TRBD1. The germline CDR1 and CDR2 sequences are SGDLS and YYNGEE. The CDR3 runs to 15 residues. The V segment lost 7 bases and the J segment 7 bases; nucleotides outside the gene matches: 11. The CDR3 coding sequence is TGTGCCAGCTCACCGGGACAGGGTGTAATCGGGGAGCTGTTTTTT. Translated: CASSPGQGVIGELFF. Complete variable domain (other parts from reference TRBV9 and TRBJ2-2): DSGVTQTPKHLITATGQRVTLRCSPRSGDLSVYWYQQSLDQGLQFLIQYYNGEERAKGNILERFSAQQFPDLHSELNLSSLELGDSALYFCASSPGQGVIGELFFGEGSRLTVL.

The V gene is TRBV29-1, the J gene TRBJ2-7, with TRBD2 matching 9 bases. The CDR3 sequence is 13 residues long. The V gene end was trimmed by 5 bases and the J gene end by 1 base; junction bases not matched to a gene: 3. Germline CDR1 is SQVTM and CDR2 is ANQGSEA. The CDR3: CSVPGLASYEQYF. In nucleotides, the CDR3 is TGCAGCGTTCCCGGACTAGCGTCCTACGAGCAGTACTTC.

The rearrangement links TRBV4-1 to TRBJ2-3, with D unresolved. Germline assignment: CDR1 MGHRA and CDR2 YSYEKL. This CDR3 region has 16 residues. V lost 2 bases and J lost 2, with 14 bases in between. CDR3 nucleotides: TGCGCCAGCAGCCAACCCTGGGCTGAATACACAGATACGCAGTATTTT. Its translation: CASSQPWAEYTDTQYF.

The CDR3 sequence: CAWRPESGATNEKLFF. The CDR3 DNA reads TGTGCCTGGAGACCAGAGTCAGGGGCAACTAATGAAAAACTGTTTTTT. The gene calls are TRBV30 and TRBJ1-4, with D tentatively TRBD1 (6 bases). The V and J ends lost 3 bases and 0 bases respectively, with 14 bases between them. CDR1 GTSNPN and CDR2 SVGIG come from the germline V gene (reference sequence). The CDR3 consists of 16 residues. The whole variable domain, remainder taken from reference TRBV30 and TRBJ1-4, is SQTIHQWPATLVQPVGSPLSLECTVEGTSNPNLYWYRQAAGRGLQLLFYSVGIGQISSEVPQNLSASRPQDRQFILSSKKLLLSDSGFYLCAWRPESGATNEKLFFGSGTQLSVL.

The CDR3 nucleotides are TGTGCCAGCAGCTTATCTAGCCACAATGAGCAGTTCTTC. Its translation: CASSLSSHNEQFF. V and J are TRBV11-2 and TRBJ2-1; TRBD2 is a possible D gene (5 bases). Trimming cost V 2 bases and J 5 bases, with 7 bases left between them. Germline V lookup: CDR1 SGHAT, CDR2 FQNNGV. CDR3 length equals 13 residues.

V usage is TRBV19 and J usage is TRBJ2-7; D might be TRBD1 (5 bases). This CDR3 has 14 residues. Trimming took 1 base from V and 6 from J, leaving 13 bases between them. Germline-derived CDR1 and CDR2 are LNHDA and SQIVND (reference sequence). The CDR3 spells CASSIADTYPEQYF. CDR3 nucleotide sequence: TGTGCCAGTAGTATAGCGGACACTTATCCCGAGCAGTACTTC. The whole variable domain, remainder taken from reference TRBV19 and TRBJ2-7, is DGGITQSPKYLFRKEGQNVTLSCEQNLNHDAMYWYRQDPGQGLRLIYYSQIVNDFQKGDIAEGYSVSREKKESFPLTVTSAQKNPTAFYLCASSIADTYPEQYFGPGTRLTVT.

The CDR3 region has the DNA TGTGCCAGCAGCTTAGCCGACAGGGAAAACACTGAAGCTTTCTTT. It codes for CASSLADRENTEAFF. This sequence joins TRBV7-6 and TRBJ1-1; TRBD1 aligns across 7 bases. The CDR3 covers 15 residues. The V and J ends lost 0 bases and 2 bases, in that order; junction bases with no gene match: 3. Germline-derived CDR1 and CDR2 are SGHVS and FNYEAQ.

The rearrangement links TRBV5-4 to TRBJ1-6; TRBD1 is a possible D gene (6 bases). CDR3 length: 14 residues. Trimming left V 7 bases short and J 9 bases short, with 17 bases between. Per germline, CDR1 SGHNT and CDR2 YYREEE (reference sequence). CDR3 coding DNA: TGTGCCAGCCGCTCAGGGGTAGGCTTTTCACCCCTCCACTTT. It is translated as CASRSGVGFSPLHF.

CDR3 in DNA: TGTGCCAGCAGCCCGCCGGTCGGTTTGAACACTGAAGCTTTCTTT. Its protein is CASSPPVGLNTEAFF. This chain uses TRBV5-8 with TRBJ1-1; D is ambiguous. The ends were cut back, 4 bases at V and 0 bases at J, with 13 bases in the middle. Germline V CDR1 and CDR2: SGHTS, YDEGEE. CDR3 length equals 15 residues.

The chain has TRBV7-9 and TRBJ2-7; D unresolved. Germline V gene lookup returns CDR1 SEHNR and CDR2 FQNEAQ (reference sequence). The V gene lost 5 bases and the J gene lost 4 bases, with 18 bases spanning the gap. This CDR3 is 15 amino acids long. CDR3 bases: TGTGCCAGCAGCCCGGAAGAGGCTATCCCATACGAGCAGTACTTC. It is translated as CASSPEEAIPYEQYF.

The chain links TRBV6-5 to TRBJ2-7; tentatively, D is TRBD2 (5 bases). The CDR3 sequence is 13 residues long. The germline V gene has CDR1 MNHEY and CDR2 SVGAGI. Trimming took 5 bases from V and 0 from J, leaving 8 bases between them. CDR3 loop: CASSAGPSYEQYF. The CDR3 coding sequence is TGTGCCAGCAGTGCGGGTCCCTCCTACGAGCAGTACTTC.

This chain connects TRBV12-5 to TRBJ1-5; TRBD1 is a possible D gene (6 bases). The CDR3 is 18 amino acids. Germline V gene data show CDR1 as LGHNT and CDR2 as FRNRAP. V lost 6 bases and J lost 0, with 21 bases in between. CDR3 coding DNA: TGTGCTAGTGGACAAAGATCCGGGACAACTCATAGCAATCAGCCCCAGCATTTT. Protein product: CASGQRSGTTHSNQPQHF.

The J gene is TRBJ2-7, the V gene TRBV7-8, with 10 nucleotides matching TRBD2. Germline V gene sequence: CDR1 SGHVS, CDR2 FQNEAQ. This CDR3 spans 17 amino acids. Losses at the gene ends were 8 bases for V and 4 bases for J; bases not matched to a gene: 17. The DNA for the CDR3 is TGTGCCAGCTTGTCAGGGCGTAGCGGGGGGCCGATTTACGAGCAGTACTTC. Translated, it gives CASLSGRSGGPIYEQYF.

The chain employs TRBV5-4 and TRBJ2-3; 7 bases align to TRBD2. The CDR3 length is 15 residues. Germline values: CDR1 SGHNT, CDR2 YYREEE (reference sequence). Trimming cost V 5 bases and J 4 bases; bases outside gene matches: 10. CDR3 residues: CASRMTSTLADTQYF. The CDR3 nucleotides are TGTGCCAGCAGAATGACTAGCACCCTCGCAGATACGCAGTATTTT. Complete variable domain (other parts from reference TRBV5-4 and TRBJ2-3): ETGVTQSPTHLIKTRGQQVTLRCSSQSGHNTVSWYQQALGQGPQFIFQYYREEENGRGNFPPRFSGLQFPNYSSELNVNALELDDSALYLCASRMTSTLADTQYFGPGTRLTVL.

The CDR3 region is CATQGLAGGNEQFF. The CDR3 DNA reads as TGTGCCACACAGGGACTAGCGGGGGGCAATGAGCAGTTCTTC. This rearrangement joins TRBV25-1 to TRBJ2-1, with 15 bases fitting TRBD2. This CDR3 region has 14 residues. CDR1 is MGHDK and CDR2 is SYGVNS in the germline V gene. The V and J ends lost 10 bases and 6 bases, in that order; junction bases with no gene match: 4. Full variable domain (rest looked up from reference TRBV25-1 and TRBJ2-1): EADIYQTPRYLVIGTGKKITLECSQTMGHDKMYWYQQDPGMELHLIHYSYGVNSTEKGDLSSESTVSRIRTEHFPLTLESARPSHTSQYLCATQGLAGGNEQFFGPGTRLTVL.

The chain recombines TRBV6-4 with TRBJ2-1; 8 bases align to TRBD2. CDR1 is MRHNA, CDR2 SNTAGT, per germline. The V and J ends lost 5 bases and 4 bases, in that order; junction bases with no gene match: 4. The CDR3 is 14 residues long. CDR3 in amino acids: CASSPTSEYNEQFF. For the CDR3, the DNA is TGTGCCAGCAGTCCGACTAGCGAATACAATGAGCAGTTCTTC.

This rearrangement joins TRBV7-6 to TRBJ1-1, with 9 bases lining up with TRBD1. The CDR3 is 15 residues long. The germline V gene encodes CDR1 SGHVS and CDR2 FNYEAQ. V shed 4 bases, J shed 6 bases, and the junction held 9 bases outside the gene matches. The CDR3 reads CASSSTGGGGSEAFF. CDR3 coding DNA: TGTGCCAGCAGCTCTACAGGGGGCGGTGGATCTGAAGCTTTCTTT.

The chain uses TRBV10-3 and TRBJ1-1; 10 positions agree with TRBD1. The CDR3 has 15 residues. The germline CDR1 and CDR2 sequences are ENHRY and SYGVKD. Trimming took 11 bases from V and 1 from J; bases not matched to a gene: 10. This chain's CDR3 is CASQTGGQPNTEAFF. The DNA of the CDR3 is TGTGCCTCTCAGACAGGGGGCCAACCGAACACTGAAGCTTTCTTT.

The V call is TRBV13, the J call TRBJ2-1; D remains unclear. The CDR3 totals 15 residues. Germline V gene data show CDR1 as PRHDT and CDR2 as FYEKMQ (reference sequence). Trimming removed 3 bases from V and 5 bases from J, with 14 bases in between. This chain's CDR3 is CASSLRLALNNEQFF. In DNA, the CDR3 is TGTGCCAGCAGCTTGAGGTTAGCTCTGAACAATGAGCAGTTCTTC.

This sequence joins TRBV10-2 and TRBJ2-7, with 9 bases identical to TRBD2. There are 12 residues in the CDR3. J gave up 3 bases and V 9 bases, and 3 bases lay outside the gene matches. CDR1 and CDR2 (germline): WSHSY, SAAADI. CDR3 sequence (DNA): TGCGCCAGTAGCGGGAGTGGCTACGAGCAGTACTTC. It specifies CASSGSGYEQYF.

This CDR3 reads CASSVEGLAGQETQYF. In nucleotides, the CDR3 is TGTGCCAGCAGCGTAGAGGGACTAGCAGGCCAAGAGACCCAGTACTTC. The chain uses TRBV9 and TRBJ2-5; 9 bases match TRBD2. In germline, CDR1 is SGDLS, CDR2 YYNGEE. The CDR3 consists of 16 residues. With V trimmed by 0 bases and J by 1 base, 4 bases remained unmatched.

This chain uses TRBV2 with TRBJ1-2; 11 positions agree with TRBD1. The germline V gene encodes CDR1 SNHLY and CDR2 FYNNEI. V lost 6 bases, J lost 6 bases, and 3 bases stayed unmatched. This CDR3 contains 13 residues. The CDR3 spells CASSGQGADGYTF. CDR3 DNA sequence: TGTGCCAGCAGCGGACAGGGGGCTGATGGCTACACCTTC.

This chain connects TRBV6-5 to TRBJ2-1; 9 bases are shared with TRBD2. The ends lost 6 bases at V and 4 bases at J; junction bases unmatched: 10. Germline lookup yields CDR1 MNHEY and CDR2 SVGAGI. CDR3 length: 16 residues. In DNA form, the CDR3 reads TGTGCCAGCAGCTACGTAGCGGGAGCCTTATACAATGAGCAGTTCTTC. Its protein is CASSYVAGALYNEQFF.

This clone came up once. This chain uses TRBV29-1 with TRBJ2-1, with D possibly being TRBD1 (5 bases). The ends were cut back, 0 bases at V and 6 bases at J, with 15 bases in the middle. There are 15 residues in the CDR3. Germline V gives CDR1 SQVTM, CDR2 ANQGSEA. This chain's CDR3 is CSVEDRELLGNEQFF. As DNA, the CDR3 is TGCAGCGTTGAAGACAGGGAATTGCTGGGCAATGAGCAGTTCTTC.

V is TRBV19 and J is TRBJ2-7; 7 nucleotides align to TRBD1. The V gene's germline CDR1 is LNHDA and CDR2 SQIVND (reference sequence). V dropped 6 bases and J dropped 7; count of bases not matched to a gene: 9. The CDR3 is made up of 13 amino acids. The CDR3 is CASSPFPGGEQYF. The CDR3 DNA reads as TGTGCCAGTAGCCCTTTTCCAGGGGGAGAGCAGTACTTC.

The chain links TRBV5-5 to TRBJ2-3; TRBD1 might be the D (6 bases). Germline CDR1 and CDR2: SGHKS and YYEKEE (reference sequence). This CDR3 is 15 amino acids long. V shed 0 bases and J shed 6 bases, with 14 bases lying between them. The CDR3 region is CASSLGQMRGDTQYF. The CDR3 DNA is TGTGCCAGCAGCTTGGGACAGATGAGGGGGGATACGCAGTATTTT.

DNA of the CDR3: TGTGCCAGCAGCTTTTCAGGTACAGGGCTAACCTACGAGCAGTACTTC. The encoded protein is CASSFSGTGLTYEQYF. V is TRBV5-5 and J is TRBJ2-7, with D tentatively TRBD1 (6 bases). Germline loops: CDR1 SGHKS, CDR2 YYEKEE (reference sequence). The CDR3 has 16 amino acids. Trimming removed 2 bases at V and 2 bases at J, with 17 bases between.